This T cell receptor (beta chain) was captured by sequencing in a study of T cell responses to AZD1222 COVID-19 vaccine. Germline-derived CDR1 and CDR2 are MNHEY and SMNVEV (reference sequence). The CDR3 is 11 amino acids. Trimming stripped 9 bases from V and 6 bases from J, with 12 bases between. The method was immunoSEQ multiplex PCR; TCRdb's version includes in-frame clones alone and lacks a portion of them. The sample gives 100,000 to 150,000 clones, roughly 87% of which show up once; about 10% is in the top ten. This clone was counted between two and nine times. The TCR sequence derives from an adult in good health. Sequencing was performed on peripheral blood, taken on day 0 of AZD1222 vaccination. The gene calls are TRBV27 and TRBJ2-7; D assignment may be TRBD1 or TRBD2 (6 bases each). The CDR3 is CASKSGAEQYF. The CDR3 coding sequence is TGTGCCAGTAAGTCGGGGGCCGAGCAGTACTTC.